Listed below are T cell receptor beta chains from one sample, sequenced in a study of human T cells and chemical hapten exposure. TCRdb itself ran the RACE reads through MiXCR, one entry per CDR3 protein. The sample holds about 73,000 distinct CDR3 sequences, 6.5% to 10% seen once. The starting material was whole blood, obtained in connection with sensitization to the hapten diphenylcyclopropenone (DPC). Receptors originate from a woman between 45 and 65 years old with alopecia areata. Some clones in this sample may be carry-over from other donors' samples. CDR3s include the opening cysteine and the closing phenylalanine or tryptophan. The D gene is left open where the match is weak. Part of the rows lack a size; the others show once, few, many or a class for expanded clones.

d_gene,v_gene,j_gene,abundance,CDR3aa,CDR3nt
.,TRBV18,TRBJ1-4,many,CASSPGTNEKLFF,TGTGCCAGCTCACCAGGGACTAATGAAAAACTGTTTTTT
.,TRBV14,TRBJ2-7,many,CASSRRTAREQYF,TGTGCCAGCAGCCGCCGGACAGCTCGCGAGCAGTACTTC
.,TRBV12-3/TRBV12-4,TRBJ2-1,many,CASSYGGREQFF,TGTGCCAGCAGTTACGGGGGCCGGGAGCAGTTCTTC
TRBD1,TRBV7-8,TRBJ1-1,.,CASSLGDRGVGTEAFF,TGTGCCAGCAGCTTAGGTGACAGGGGAGTGGGGACTGAAGCTTTCTTT
TRBD2,TRBV28,TRBJ2-7,.,CASSLPPTSGRYEQYF,TGTGCCAGCAGTTTACCCCCGACTAGCGGGAGGTACGAGCAGTACTTC
TRBD1,TRBV12-3/TRBV12-4,TRBJ1-5,few,CASTLDRGYQPQHF,TGTGCCAGCACTTTGGACAGGGGATATCAGCCCCAGCATTTT
.,TRBV28,TRBJ1-3,many,CASSFARGAGNTIYF,TGTGCCAGCAGTTTTGCCAGGGGAGCTGGAAACACCATATATTTT
TRBD1,TRBV28,TRBJ1-2,few,CASSPRTGRGGYTF,TGTGCCAGCAGTCCTCGGACAGGGAGAGGTGGCTACACCTTC
TRBD1,TRBV7-2,TRBJ2-1,many,CASSLGSGQINEQFF,TGTGCCAGCAGCTTAGGATCGGGACAGATCAATGAGCAGTTCTTC
TRBD1,TRBV18,TRBJ2-1,many,CASSVLPTGGGNEQFF,TGTGCCAGCTCAGTTCTCCCCACAGGGGGCGGGAATGAGCAGTTCTTC
TRBD2,TRBV6-5,TRBJ2-7,.,CASSSTSGGSYEQYF,TGTGCCAGCAGTTCCACTAGCGGGGGGTCCTACGAGCAGTACTTC
.,TRBV18,TRBJ2-3,.,CASSPLTSSTDTQYF,TGTGCCAGCTCACCTTTGACAAGTAGCACAGATACGCAGTATTTT
.,TRBV20-1,TRBJ2-3,few,CSAELTGTDLTDTQYF,TGCAGTGCCGAATTAACCGGGACTGACCTCACAGATACGCAGTATTTT
.,TRBV9,TRBJ2-3,.,CASSVGLAADTQYF,TGTGCCAGCAGCGTTGGATTAGCCGCAGATACGCAGTATTTT
.,TRBV29-1,TRBJ2-1,few,CSVARQSSYNEQFF,TGCAGCGTGGCCCGACAGAGCTCCTACAATGAGCAGTTCTTC
.,TRBV20-1,TRBJ2-7,few,CSARVYSSEQYF,TGCAGTGCTAGAGTATACAGCTCCGAGCAGTACTTC
.,TRBV4-1,TRBJ1-1,many,CASSQVADRSTEAFF,TGCGCCAGCAGCCAAGTGGCAGACCGGAGCACTGAAGCTTTCTTT
.,TRBV29-1,TRBJ2-3,few,CSVAIGGTDTQYF,TGCAGCGTTGCAATTGGGGGCACAGATACGCAGTATTTT
.,TRBV6-2/TRBV6-3,TRBJ1-6,many,CASSYSREVLHF,TGTGCCAGCAGTTACTCGAGGGAAGTCCTCCACTTT
.,TRBV12-3/TRBV12-4,TRBJ1-2,.,CASRPTPGRYAYTF,TGTGCCAGCAGACCTACGCCGGGACGGTATGCCTACACCTTC
TRBD1,TRBV2,TRBJ1-2,.,CASTRTGVGGYTF,TGTGCCAGCACTCGGACAGGGGTCGGTGGCTACACCTTC
.,TRBV5-1,TRBJ1-1,few,CASSSGVTATSTEAFF,TGCGCCAGCAGCTCAGGAGTGACAGCGACGTCCACTGAAGCTTTCTTT
.,TRBV12-3/TRBV12-4,TRBJ2-3,.,CASSLRPPGGTQYF,TGTGCCAGCAGTTTACGGCCCCCCGGAGGGACGCAGTATTTT
TRBD1,TRBV4-3,TRBJ2-7,.,CASSQGATGGYEQYF,TGCGCCAGCAGCCAAGGGGCGACAGGGGGATACGAGCAGTACTTC
TRBD2,TRBV7-6,TRBJ2-1,.,CASSLETRLAVYNEQFF,TGTGCCAGCAGCCTAGAGACCCGACTAGCGGTTTACAATGAGCAGTTCTTC
.,TRBV21-1,TRBJ1-1,.,CASSKVAFF,TGTGCCAGCAGCAAAGTTGCTTTCTTT
TRBD2,TRBV9,TRBJ2-7,.,CASSARLAAGGSSSYEQYF,TGTGCCAGCAGCGCCAGACTAGCGGCCGGTGGAAGTAGTTCCTACGAGCAGTACTTC
.,TRBV10-2,TRBJ1-5,few,CASSVTGRNQPQHF,TGCGCCAGCAGCGTTACAGGGAGGAATCAGCCCCAGCATTTT
TRBD1,TRBV7-9,TRBJ1-1,few,CASSLIHGQGRAEAFF,TGTGCCAGCAGCCTTATTCATGGACAGGGGAGGGCTGAAGCTTTCTTT
.,TRBV27,TRBJ1-2,few,CASSLGQGSANGYTF,TGTGCCAGCAGTTTAGGGCAGGGGTCCGCAAATGGCTACACCTTC
TRBD1,TRBV29-1,TRBJ2-6,.,CSVSATGRNSGANVLTF,TGCAGCGTCTCCGCGACAGGGCGAAACTCTGGGGCCAACGTCCTGACTTTC
TRBD2,TRBV27,TRBJ2-3,many,CASSFLAGLTDTQYF,TGTGCCAGCAGTTTTTTAGCGGGGCTCACAGATACGCAGTATTTT
.,TRBV12-3/TRBV12-4,TRBJ2-3,.,CASSFRRDTQYF,TGTGCCAGCAGTTTTCGGAGAGATACGCAGTATTTT
TRBD1,TRBV6-6,TRBJ1-6,.,CASRGTGGILTSPLHF,TGTGCCAGCAGGGGGACAGGGGGGATTCTAACGTCACCCCTCCACTTT
.,TRBV12-3/TRBV12-4,TRBJ2-5,few,CASRSTGLPKETQYF,TGTGCCAGCAGATCGACGGGACTCCCGAAGGAGACCCAGTACTTC
.,TRBV6-1,TRBJ1-2,many,CASSEGRKGFGYTF,TGTGCCAGCAGTGAAGGCCGGAAAGGATTTGGCTACACCTTC
.,TRBV7-9,TRBJ2-5,few,CASSATGPKETQYF,TGTGCCAGCAGCGCGACAGGTCCCAAAGAGACCCAGTACTTC
.,TRBV6-2/TRBV6-3,TRBJ1-5,few,CASSYGGRQPQHF,TGTGCCAGCAGTTACGGGGGACGTCAGCCCCAGCATTTT
TRBD2,TRBV28,TRBJ2-1,.,CASSPYGLAGGGGEQFF,TGTGCCAGCAGTCCATACGGACTAGCGGGAGGAGGCGGTGAGCAGTTCTTC
TRBD1,TRBV5-4,TRBJ1-4,few,CASSPGQGTGKLFF,TGTGCCAGCAGCCCCGGACAGGGGACGGGAAAACTGTTTTTT
.,TRBV12-3/TRBV12-4,TRBJ2-3,few,CASSFEGVADTQYF,TGTGCCAGCAGTTTCGAGGGGGTGGCAGATACGCAGTATTTT
.,TRBV7-9,TRBJ1-6,.,CASSSSEGVNSPLHF,TGTGCCAGCAGTTCTTCTGAGGGGGTAAATTCACCCCTCCACTTT
.,TRBV6-5,TRBJ1-2,.,CASSYDSIYGYTF,TGTGCCAGCAGTTACGACAGCATCTATGGCTACACCTTC
.,TRBV6-1,TRBJ2-3,many,CASSERGTTDTQYF,TGTGCCAGCAGTGAACGGGGAACCACAGATACGCAGTATTTT
TRBD1,TRBV7-9,TRBJ1-3,many,CASSPLTGAGNTIYF,TGTGCCAGCAGCCCTTTGACAGGGGCTGGAAACACCATATATTTT
.,TRBV28,TRBJ2-1,.,CASKGPGLYNEQFF,TGTGCCAGCAAGGGCCCAGGACTTTACAATGAGCAGTTCTTC